This section outlines one TCR beta chain sequence together with its context. Its antigen is unknown. Added to each PCR by spiking were synthetic TCR analog templates. Only in-frame clones appear in the TCRdb table, and some are missing; sequencing was by immunoSEQ multiplex PCR. The sample lists 40,000 to 55,000 clones, approximately 90% occurring once. Time point specified: pretreatment peripheral blood. CDR1 is SGDLS, CDR2 YYNGEE, per germline. This CDR3 region has 17 residues. Trimming at V came to 4 bases and at J to 5 bases, leaving 8 bases not matched to a gene. This entry is derived from a study of PD-L1 blockade in urothelial cancer. Study as a whole: Once treatment had started, blood was analyzed at 3 weeks (second dose) and again at 6 weeks. Counts from blood samples showed a median of roughly 150,000 T cells. Study-wide results and caveats: A below-median TCR clonality in blood before treatment predicted better survival.

J is TRBJ2-3 and V is TRBV9, with 15 nucleotides matching TRBD2. The source was PBMCs, collected around atezolizumab (anti-PD-L1) treatment. This receptor was obtained from a donor over 35 with urothelial cancer. CDR3 DNA sequence: TGTGCCAGCAGCCTCCCTCCGGGACTAGCGGGAGGAGATACGCAGTATTTT. Translation: CASSLPPGLAGGDTQYF.